This T cell receptor (beta chain) was sequenced in a study of shared clonotypes between healthy human individuals. Study background: The study used three CD4 naive, three CD4 memory, two CD8 naive and one CD8 memory plate per donor.

The data were produced by immunoSEQ multiplex PCR, yet TCRdb's version contains in-frame clones alone and is incomplete. The table lists about 2 million clones, about 95% of them singletons. Naive CD8 cells comprised CD45RO-negative, CCR7-positively selected cells, excluding terminally differentiated effector memory CD45RA+ cells. This clone appeared a few times. What it recognizes is unknown. This CDR3 is built from 16 residues. Findings and limits, study-wide: Of the naive CD4 clonotypes, 4% to 5% were shared across several donors. Memory subsets generally showed smaller estimated richness than naive subsets did. Sorted-subset sequencing was shown by rarefaction to be incomplete despite large depth.

This chain uses TRBV21-1 with TRBJ2-2; the table's D call TRBD1 went unverified against the DNA. TRBV21-1 corresponds to a pseudogene. The receptor was derived from a man aged 18 to 29 in good health. Material: naive CD8+ T cells sorted from blood. The CDR3 loop reads CASSVPQGLLTGELFF. CDR3 DNA sequence: TGTGCCAGCAGCGTCCCACAGGGGCTTTTAACCGGGGAGCTGTTTTTT.